This T cell receptor (beta chain) appears in the sequencing data of a study of human T cells and chemical hapten exposure. Study-wide results and caveats: Counts of expanded TCRs at PT1 were positively correlated with patch test score. Because all patients had alopecia, their immune responses might differ from healthy ones.

TCRdb reprocessed the RACE reads via MiXCR and lists one record per CDR3 protein. The sample shows approximately 52,000 distinct CDR3 sequences, around a tenth of them seen only once. Time point specified: pre-sensitization, week 0. Treatment reported: therapeutic diphenylcyclopropenone sensitization with weekly scalp DPC. The authors extracted total RNA from unfractionated whole blood. Alopecia patients between 18 and 70 years old and suitable for DPC were used as donors. This clonotype has only a few counts. Its cognate antigen is unknown. The TCR comes from a woman aged 25 to 39 with alopecia areata. Some clones in this sample may be carry-over from other donors' samples. Sequenced here: whole blood, sampled in connection with sensitization to the hapten diphenylcyclopropenone (DPC).

The CDR3 loop reads CASRDRLKLFF. The CDR3 DNA is TGTGCCAGCAGAGACAGGTTGAAACTGTTTTTT. V is TRBV12-3 or TRBV12-4 and J is TRBJ1-4, with D perhaps matching TRBD1 (6 bases). The CDR3 sequence is 11 residues long. V was trimmed by 6 bases and J by 11 bases, leaving 10 bases between them.